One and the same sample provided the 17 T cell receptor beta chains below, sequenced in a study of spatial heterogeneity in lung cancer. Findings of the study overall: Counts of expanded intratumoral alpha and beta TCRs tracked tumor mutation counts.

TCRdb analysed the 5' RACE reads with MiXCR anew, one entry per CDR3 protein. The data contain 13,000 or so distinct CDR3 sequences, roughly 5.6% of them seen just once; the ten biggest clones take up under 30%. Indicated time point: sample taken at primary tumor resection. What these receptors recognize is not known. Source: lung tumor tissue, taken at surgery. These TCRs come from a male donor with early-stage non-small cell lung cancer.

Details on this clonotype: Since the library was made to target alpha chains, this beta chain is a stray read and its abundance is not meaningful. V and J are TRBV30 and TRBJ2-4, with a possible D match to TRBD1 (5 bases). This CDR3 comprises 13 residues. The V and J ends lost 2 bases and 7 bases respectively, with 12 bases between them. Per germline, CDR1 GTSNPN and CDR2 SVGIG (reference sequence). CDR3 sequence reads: CAWSTTAWNIQYF. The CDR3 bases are TGTGCCTGGAGTACGACAGCATGGAACATTCAGTACTTC.

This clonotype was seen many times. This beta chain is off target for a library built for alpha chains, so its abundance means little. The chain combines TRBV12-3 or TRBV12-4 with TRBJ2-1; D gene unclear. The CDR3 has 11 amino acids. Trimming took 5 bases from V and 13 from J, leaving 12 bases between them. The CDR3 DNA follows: TGTGCCAGCAGTACCCTGGAGAGACAGTTCTTC. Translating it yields CASSTLERQFF.

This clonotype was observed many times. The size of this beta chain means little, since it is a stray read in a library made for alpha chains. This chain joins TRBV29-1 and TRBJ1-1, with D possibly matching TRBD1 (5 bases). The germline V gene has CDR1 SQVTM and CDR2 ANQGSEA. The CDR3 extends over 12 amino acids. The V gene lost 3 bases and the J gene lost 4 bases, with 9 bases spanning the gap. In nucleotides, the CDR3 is TGCAGCGTTGATGCGGGGGGCACTGAAGCTTTCTTT. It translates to CSVDAGGTEAFF.

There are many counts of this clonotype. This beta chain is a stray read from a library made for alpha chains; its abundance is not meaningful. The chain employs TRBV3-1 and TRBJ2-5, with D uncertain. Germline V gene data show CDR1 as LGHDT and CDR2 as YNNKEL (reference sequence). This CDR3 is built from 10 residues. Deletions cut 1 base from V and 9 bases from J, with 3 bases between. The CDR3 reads CASSQGAQYF. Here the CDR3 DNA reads TGTGCCAGCAGCCAAGGGGCCCAGTACTTC.

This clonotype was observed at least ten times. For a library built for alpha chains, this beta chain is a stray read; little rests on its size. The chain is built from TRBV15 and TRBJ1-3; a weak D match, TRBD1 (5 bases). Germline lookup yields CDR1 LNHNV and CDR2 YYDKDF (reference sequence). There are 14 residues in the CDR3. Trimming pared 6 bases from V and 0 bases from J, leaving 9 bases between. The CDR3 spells CATRTDSSGNTIYF. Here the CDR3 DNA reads TGTGCCACCAGGACCGACAGCTCTGGAAACACCATATATTTT. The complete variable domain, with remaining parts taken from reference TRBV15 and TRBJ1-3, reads DAMVIQNPRYQVTQFGKPVTLSCSQTLNHNVMYWYQQKSSQAPKLLFHYYDKDFNNEADTPDNFQSRRPNTSFCFLDIRSPGLGDTAMYLCATRTDSSGNTIYFGEGSWLTVV.

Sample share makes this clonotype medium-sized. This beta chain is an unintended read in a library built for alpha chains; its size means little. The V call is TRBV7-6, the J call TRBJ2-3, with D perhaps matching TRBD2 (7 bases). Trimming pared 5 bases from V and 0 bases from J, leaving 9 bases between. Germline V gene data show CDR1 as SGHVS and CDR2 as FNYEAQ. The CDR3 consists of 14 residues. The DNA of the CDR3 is TGTGCCAGCAGCCCGGGGGGCAGCACAGATACGCAGTATTTT. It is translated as CASSPGGSTDTQYF.

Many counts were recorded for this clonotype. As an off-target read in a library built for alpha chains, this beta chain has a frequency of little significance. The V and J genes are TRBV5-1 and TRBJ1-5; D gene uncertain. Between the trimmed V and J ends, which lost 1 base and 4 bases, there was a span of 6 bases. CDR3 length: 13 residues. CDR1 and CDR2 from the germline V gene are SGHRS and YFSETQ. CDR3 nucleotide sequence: TGCGCCAGCAGCTTGTTGGGGAATCAGCCCCAGCATTTT. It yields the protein CASSLLGNQPQHF.

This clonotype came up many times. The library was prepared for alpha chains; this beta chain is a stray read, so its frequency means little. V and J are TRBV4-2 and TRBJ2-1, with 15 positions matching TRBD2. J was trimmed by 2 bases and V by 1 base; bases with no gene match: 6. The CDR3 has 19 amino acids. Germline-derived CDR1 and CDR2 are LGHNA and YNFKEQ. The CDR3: CASSQAGLAGGLAYNEQFF. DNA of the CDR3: TGTGCCAGCAGCCAAGCGGGACTAGCGGGGGGTTTGGCCTACAATGAGCAGTTCTTC.

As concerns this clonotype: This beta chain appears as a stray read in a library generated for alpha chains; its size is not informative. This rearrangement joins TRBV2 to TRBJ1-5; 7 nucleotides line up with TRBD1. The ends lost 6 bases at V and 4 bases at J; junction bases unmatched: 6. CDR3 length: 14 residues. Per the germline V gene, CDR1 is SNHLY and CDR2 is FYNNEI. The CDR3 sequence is CASRADRANQPQHF. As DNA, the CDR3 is TGTGCCAGCAGGGCCGACAGGGCGAATCAGCCCCAGCATTTT.

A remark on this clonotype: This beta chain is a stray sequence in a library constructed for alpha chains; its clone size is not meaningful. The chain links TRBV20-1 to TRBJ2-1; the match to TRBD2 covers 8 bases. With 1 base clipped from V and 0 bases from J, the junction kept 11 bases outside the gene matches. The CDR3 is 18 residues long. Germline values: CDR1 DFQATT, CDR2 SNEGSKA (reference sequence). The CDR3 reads CSARVTGGGTNSYNEQFF. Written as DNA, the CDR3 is TGCAGTGCTAGAGTAACGGGCGGGGGGACCAACTCCTACAATGAGCAGTTCTTC.

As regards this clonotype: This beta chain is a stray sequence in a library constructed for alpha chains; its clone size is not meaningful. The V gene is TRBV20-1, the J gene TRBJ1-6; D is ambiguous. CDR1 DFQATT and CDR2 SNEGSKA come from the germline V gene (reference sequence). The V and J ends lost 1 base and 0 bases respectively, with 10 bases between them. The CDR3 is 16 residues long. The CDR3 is CSARALAGSYNSPLHF. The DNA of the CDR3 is TGCAGTGCTAGAGCCCTCGCGGGCTCCTATAATTCACCCCTCCACTTT.

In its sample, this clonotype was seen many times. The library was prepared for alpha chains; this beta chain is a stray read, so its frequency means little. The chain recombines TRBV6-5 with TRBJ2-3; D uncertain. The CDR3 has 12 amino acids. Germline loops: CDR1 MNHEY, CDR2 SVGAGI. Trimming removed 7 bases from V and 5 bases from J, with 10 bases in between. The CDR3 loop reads CASTLEEDTQYF. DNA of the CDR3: TGTGCCAGCACCCTAGAAGAAGATACGCAGTATTTT.

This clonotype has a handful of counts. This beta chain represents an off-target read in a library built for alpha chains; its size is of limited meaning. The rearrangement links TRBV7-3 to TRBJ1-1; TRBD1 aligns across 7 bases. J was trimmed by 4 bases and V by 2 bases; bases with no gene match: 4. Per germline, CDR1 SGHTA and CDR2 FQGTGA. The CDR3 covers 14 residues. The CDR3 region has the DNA TGTGCCAGCAGCTTAGAACAGGGGAGCACTGAAGCTTTCTTT. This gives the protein CASSLEQGSTEAFF.

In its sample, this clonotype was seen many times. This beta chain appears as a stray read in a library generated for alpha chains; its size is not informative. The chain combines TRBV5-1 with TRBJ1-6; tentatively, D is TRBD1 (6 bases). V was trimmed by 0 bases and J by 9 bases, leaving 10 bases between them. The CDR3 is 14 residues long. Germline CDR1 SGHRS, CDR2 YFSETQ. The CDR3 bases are TGCGCCAGCAGCTTGGCGGACAGAGGTTCACCCCTCCACTTT. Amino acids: CASSLADRGSPLHF. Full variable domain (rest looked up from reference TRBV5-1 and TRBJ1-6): KAGVTQTPRYLIKTRGQQVTLSCSPISGHRSVSWYQQTPGQGLQFLFEYFSETQRNKGNFPGRFSGRQFSNSRSEMNVSTLELGDSALYLCASSLADRGSPLHFGNGTRLTVT.

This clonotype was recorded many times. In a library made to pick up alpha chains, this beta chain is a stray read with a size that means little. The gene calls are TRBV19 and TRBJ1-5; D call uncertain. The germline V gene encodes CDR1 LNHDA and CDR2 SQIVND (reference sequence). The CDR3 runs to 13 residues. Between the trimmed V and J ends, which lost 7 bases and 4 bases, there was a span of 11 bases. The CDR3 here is CASTQSGNQPQHF. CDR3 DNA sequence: TGTGCCAGTACCCAGTCCGGGAATCAGCCCCAGCATTTT.

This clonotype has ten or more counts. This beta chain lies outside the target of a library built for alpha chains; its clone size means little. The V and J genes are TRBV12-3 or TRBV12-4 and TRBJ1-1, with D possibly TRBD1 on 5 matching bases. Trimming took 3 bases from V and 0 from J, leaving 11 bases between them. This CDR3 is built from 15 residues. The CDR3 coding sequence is TGTGCCAGCAGTTTGTGGGGCAGGGTGAACACTGAAGCTTTCTTT. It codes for CASSLWGRVNTEAFF.

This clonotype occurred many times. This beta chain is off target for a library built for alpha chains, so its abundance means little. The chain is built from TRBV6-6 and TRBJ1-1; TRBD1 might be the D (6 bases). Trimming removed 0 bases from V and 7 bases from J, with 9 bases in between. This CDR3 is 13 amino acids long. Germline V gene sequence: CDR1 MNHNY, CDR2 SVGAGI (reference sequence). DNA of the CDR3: TGTGCCAGCAGTTACTCATCGGACAGTGAAGCTTTCTTT. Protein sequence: CASSYSSDSEAFF.